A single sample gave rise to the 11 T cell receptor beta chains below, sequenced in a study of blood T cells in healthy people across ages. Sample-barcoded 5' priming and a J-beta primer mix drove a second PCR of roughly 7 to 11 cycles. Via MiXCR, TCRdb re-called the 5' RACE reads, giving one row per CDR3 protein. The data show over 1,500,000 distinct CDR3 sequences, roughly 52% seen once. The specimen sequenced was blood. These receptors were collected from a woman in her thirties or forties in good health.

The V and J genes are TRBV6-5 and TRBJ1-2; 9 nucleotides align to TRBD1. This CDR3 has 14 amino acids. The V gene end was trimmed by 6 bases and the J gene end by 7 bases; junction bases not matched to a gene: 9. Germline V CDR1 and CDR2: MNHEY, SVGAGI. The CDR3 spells CASRLPGTGSGYTF. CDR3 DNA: TGTGCCAGCAGACTTCCCGGGACAGGGAGTGGCTACACCTTC.

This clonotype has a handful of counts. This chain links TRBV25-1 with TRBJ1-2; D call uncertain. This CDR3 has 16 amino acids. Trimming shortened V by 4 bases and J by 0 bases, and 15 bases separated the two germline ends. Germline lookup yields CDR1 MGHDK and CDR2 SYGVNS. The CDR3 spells CASSGTLGKTNYGYTF. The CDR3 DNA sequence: TGTGCCAGCAGTGGAACGTTAGGGAAAACTAACTATGGCTACACCTTC.

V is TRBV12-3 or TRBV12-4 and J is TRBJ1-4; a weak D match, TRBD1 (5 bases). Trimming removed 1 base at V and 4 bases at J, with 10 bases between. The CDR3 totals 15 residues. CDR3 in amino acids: CASSLDRGYNEKLFF. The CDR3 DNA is TGTGCCAGCAGTTTAGATAGGGGTTATAATGAAAAACTGTTTTTT.

The CDR3 reads CATAAGGMNEQYF. The CDR3 DNA reads TGTGCCACCGCGGCGGGGGGGATGAACGAGCAGTACTTC. This chain uses TRBV24-1 with TRBJ2-7; 9 nucleotides match TRBD2. The V gene's germline CDR1 is KGHDR and CDR2 SFDVKD. Trimming removed 9 bases from V and 5 bases from J; junction bases left unmatched: 7. This CDR3 is 13 amino acids long.

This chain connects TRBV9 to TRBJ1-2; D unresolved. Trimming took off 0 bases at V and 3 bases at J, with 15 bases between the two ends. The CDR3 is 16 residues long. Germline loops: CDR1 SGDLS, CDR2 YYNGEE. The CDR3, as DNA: TGTGCCAGCAGCGTAGGTTCAGACGGGCGGGACTATGGCTACACCTTC. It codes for CASSVGSDGRDYGYTF.

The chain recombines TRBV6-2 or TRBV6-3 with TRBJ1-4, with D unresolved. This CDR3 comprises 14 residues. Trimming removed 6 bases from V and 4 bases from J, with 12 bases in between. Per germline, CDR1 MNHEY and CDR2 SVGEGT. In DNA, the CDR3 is TGTGCCAGCAGGACCCCGGGGTTTAATGAAAAACTGTTTTTT. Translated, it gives CASRTPGFNEKLFF.

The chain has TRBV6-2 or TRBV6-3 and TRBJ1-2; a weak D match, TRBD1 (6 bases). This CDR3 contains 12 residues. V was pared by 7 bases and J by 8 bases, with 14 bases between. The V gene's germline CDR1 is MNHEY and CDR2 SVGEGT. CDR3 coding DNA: TGTGCCAGCAACTACAGGGCGGGGGGCTACACCTTC. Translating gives CASNYRAGGYTF.

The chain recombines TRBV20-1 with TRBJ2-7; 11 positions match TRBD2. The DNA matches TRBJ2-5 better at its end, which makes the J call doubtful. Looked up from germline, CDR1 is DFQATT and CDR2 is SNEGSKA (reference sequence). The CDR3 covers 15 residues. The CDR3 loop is CSASVAGGLGETQYF. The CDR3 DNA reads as TGCAGTGCTAGCGTAGCGGGGGGGCTCGGGGAGACCCAGTACTTC.

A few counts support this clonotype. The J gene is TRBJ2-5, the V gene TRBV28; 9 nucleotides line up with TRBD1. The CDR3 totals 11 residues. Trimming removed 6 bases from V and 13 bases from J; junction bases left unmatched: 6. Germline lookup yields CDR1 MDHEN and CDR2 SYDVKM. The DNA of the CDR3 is TGTGCCAGCAGGGGGACAGGGAATGTGTACTTC. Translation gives CASRGTGNVYF.

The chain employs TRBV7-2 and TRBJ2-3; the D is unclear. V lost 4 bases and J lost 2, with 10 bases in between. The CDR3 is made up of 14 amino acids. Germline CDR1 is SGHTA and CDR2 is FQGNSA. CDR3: CASSSDPFTDTQYF. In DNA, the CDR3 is TGTGCCAGCAGCTCCGACCCTTTCACAGATACGCAGTATTTT.

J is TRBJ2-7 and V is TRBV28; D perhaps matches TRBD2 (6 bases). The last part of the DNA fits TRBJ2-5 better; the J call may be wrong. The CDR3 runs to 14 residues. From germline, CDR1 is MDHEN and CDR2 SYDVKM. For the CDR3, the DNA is TGTGCCAGCAGGATGGCCCCGGGGGATCAGACCCAGTACTTC. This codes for CASRMAPGDQTQYF.